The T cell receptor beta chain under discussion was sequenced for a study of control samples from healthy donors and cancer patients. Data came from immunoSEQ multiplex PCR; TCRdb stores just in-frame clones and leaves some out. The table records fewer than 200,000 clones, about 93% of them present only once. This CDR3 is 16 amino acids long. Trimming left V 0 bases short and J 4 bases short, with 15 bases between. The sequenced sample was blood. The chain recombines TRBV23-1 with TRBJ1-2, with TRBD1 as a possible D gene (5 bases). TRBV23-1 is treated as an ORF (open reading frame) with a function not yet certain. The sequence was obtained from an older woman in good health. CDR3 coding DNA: TGCGCCAGCAGTCAATCCCTCCCCAGGAGGGGCTATGGCTACACCTTC. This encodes CASSQSLPRRGYGYTF.